These 6 T cell receptor beta chains originate from one sample sequenced in a study of circulating CD8 cells and anti-PD-1 response in melanoma. The QIAseq Immune Repertoire TCR panel built the libraries from approximately 16 ng of total RNA. Using its own MiXCR run on the reads, TCRdb lists one record per CDR3 protein. The repertoire includes about 220 distinct CDR3 sequences, roughly 7.5% of them detected once, and 64% sits in the top ten. Live CD3+CD8+TCRalphabeta+ cells were sorted into four subsets by PD-1 and/or TIGIT. The sequenced sample was CD8+ T cells from PBMCs, obtained at baseline or after one month of anti-PD-1 therapy (not recorded which). The receptors here all came from a human donor with melanoma.

This clonotype ranks as medium-sized. In DNA, the CDR3 is TGCAGTGCTAGATACCACAACTCCTACGAGCAGTACTTC. Translated, it gives CSARYHNSYEQYF. V and J are TRBV20-1 and TRBJ2-7; the D is unclear. The CDR3 is 13 amino acids. Germline V gene lookup returns CDR1 DFQATT and CDR2 SNEGSKA (reference sequence). Trimming left V 2 bases short and J 0 bases short, with 8 bases between.

This clonotype counts as large (0.1 to 1%). V is TRBV27 and J is TRBJ1-5; no definite D call. The germline CDR1 and CDR2 sequences are MNHEY and SMNVEV (reference sequence). CDR3 length: 14 amino acids. The V end was cut by 4 bases, the J end by 1 base, with 8 bases between. The CDR3 loop is CASSYTKSNQPQHF. In DNA, the CDR3 is TGTGCCAGCAGTTACACAAAGAGCAATCAGCCCCAGCATTTT.

This clonotype is classed as large. This chain joins TRBV19 and TRBJ1-1; 9 bases align to TRBD1. In germline, CDR1 is LNHDA, CDR2 SQIVND (reference sequence). V dropped 7 bases and J dropped 7; count of bases not matched to a gene: 7. This CDR3 is 13 amino acids long. CDR3 nucleotide sequence: TGTGCCAGTAATAACAGGGGGCTCCATGAAGCTTTCTTT. Its protein is CASNNRGLHEAFF.

The J gene is TRBJ1-2, the V gene TRBV6-7; 7 bases match TRBD1. TRBV6-7 is reported as an ORF; its role is uncertain. This CDR3 has 12 residues. The V gene end was trimmed by 6 bases and the J gene end by 5 bases; junction bases not matched to a gene: 3. Here the CDR3 reads CASSWDSYGYTF. The CDR3 DNA reads TGTGCCAGCAGCTGGGACAGTTATGGCTACACCTTC.

By proportion, this clonotype is medium-sized. The gene calls are TRBV6-2 or TRBV6-3 and TRBJ2-5, with TRBD2 identical over 7 bases. Germline V gene lookup returns CDR1 MNHEY and CDR2 SVGEGT. The V and J ends lost 2 bases and 2 bases, in that order; junction bases with no gene match: 11. The CDR3 loop spans 17 amino acids. Written as DNA, the CDR3 is TGTGCCAGCAGTTACGACGTTCGAGCGGGGCAACAAGAGACCCAGTACTTC. It is translated as CASSYDVRAGQQETQYF.

This clonotype rates as large. The V gene is TRBV27, the J gene TRBJ1-1, with D possibly matching TRBD1 (5 bases). V was trimmed by 7 bases and J by 0 bases, leaving 18 bases between them. The CDR3 consists of 16 residues. In germline, CDR1 is MNHEY, CDR2 SMNVEV (reference sequence). This chain's CDR3 is CASTPVAGIMNTEAFF. The CDR3 region has the DNA TGTGCCAGCACCCCGGTAGCAGGGATCATGAACACTGAAGCTTTCTTT.